Listed here are 8 T cell receptor beta chains from one sample, sequenced in a study of T cell responses to AZD1222 COVID-19 vaccine. This table comes from immunoSEQ multiplex PCR, and its TCRdb copy is limited to in-frame clones, with some not included. This table has roughly 150,000 clones, less than 95% appearing once. The sequences come from peripheral blood, collected 28 days after the second AZD1222 dose. Source of these receptors: an adult who received the AZD1222 COVID-19 vaccine.

This sequence joins TRBV7-6 and TRBJ2-1, with 9 bases matching TRBD1. The CDR3 has 14 amino acids. Germline lookup yields CDR1 SGHVS and CDR2 FNYEAQ. With 6 bases clipped from V and 10 bases from J, the junction kept 10 bases outside the gene matches. For the CDR3, the DNA is TGTGCCAGCAGTCCCCGGGACAGGGTGAGGGAGCAGTTCTTC. It translates to CASSPRDRVREQFF.

The V and J genes are TRBV30 and TRBJ1-1; a possible D gene is TRBD1 (6 bases). Trimming removed 3 bases from V and 6 bases from J, with 17 bases in between. Germline V gives CDR1 GTSNPN, CDR2 SVGIG (reference sequence). This CDR3 comprises 14 residues. CDR3 amino acids: CAWSGNRVVAEAFF. Here the CDR3 DNA reads TGTGCCTGGAGCGGGAACAGGGTGGTCGCTGAAGCTTTCTTT.

The chain carries TRBV6-5 and TRBJ2-2; 9 positions agree with TRBD1. V lost 4 bases and J lost 3; bases outside the gene matches: 3. Germline values: CDR1 MNHEY, CDR2 SVGAGI. The CDR3 totals 15 residues. CDR3 region: CASSFRDRDTGELFF. The CDR3 DNA follows: TGTGCCAGCAGTTTTCGGGACAGGGACACCGGGGAGCTGTTTTTT.

V gene TRBV7-6 combines with J gene TRBJ2-1; unclear D gene. Looked up from germline, CDR1 is SGHVS and CDR2 is FNYEAQ. The CDR3 has 15 residues. Deletions cut 0 bases from V and 4 bases from J, with 10 bases between. The CDR3 is CASSLAVMAYNEQFF. Here the CDR3 DNA reads TGTGCCAGCAGCTTAGCCGTTATGGCGTACAATGAGCAGTTCTTC. Drawing the rest from reference TRBV7-6 and TRBJ2-1, the complete variable domain is GAGVSQSPRYKVTKRGQDVALRCDPISGHVSLYWYRQALGQGPEFLTYFNYEAQQDKSGLPNDRFSAERPEGSISTLTIQRTEQRDSAMYRCASSLAVMAYNEQFFGPGTRLTVL.

The chain recombines TRBV15 with TRBJ1-5; D ambiguous. V lost 3 bases and J lost 2, with 11 bases in between. There are 15 residues in the CDR3. Germline V CDR1 and CDR2: LNHNV, YYDKDF (reference sequence). The chain's CDR3 is CATSSGSIGNQPQHF. CDR3 coding DNA: TGTGCCACCAGCAGTGGATCGATTGGCAATCAGCCCCAGCATTTT. The complete variable domain, with remaining parts taken from reference TRBV15 and TRBJ1-5, reads DAMVIQNPRYQVTQFGKPVTLSCSQTLNHNVMYWYQQKSSQAPKLLFHYYDKDFNNEADTPDNFQSRRPNTSFCFLDIRSPGLGDTAMYLCATSSGSIGNQPQHFGDGTRLSIL.

This clone qualifies as medium-sized (0.01 to 0.1%). This chain joins TRBV6-1 and TRBJ2-1, with TRBD2 matching over 13 bases. Germline V CDR1 and CDR2: MNHNS, SASEGT. This CDR3 region has 17 residues. The junction had 3 bases not matched to a gene; V was cut back by 1 base and J by 3 bases. The DNA of the CDR3 is TGTGCCAGCAGTGAAGAGGGACTAGCGGGGCTCTACAATGAGCAGTTCTTC. Protein sequence: CASSEEGLAGLYNEQFF.

This clone was counted once. J is TRBJ1-5 and V is TRBV19; D call uncertain. The CDR3 is 14 amino acids. Germline V lookup: CDR1 LNHDA, CDR2 SQIVND (reference sequence). Deletions cut 2 bases from V and 6 bases from J, with 11 bases between. For the CDR3, the DNA is TGTGCCAGTAGTATAAGTGTATTTAGTCAGCCCCAGCATTTT. Translating gives CASSISVFSQPQHF.

This chain joins TRBV7-2 and TRBJ2-5, with TRBD1 identical over 11 bases. V lost 5 bases and J lost 4; bases outside the gene matches: 9. The CDR3 sequence is 16 residues long. CDR1 and CDR2 from the germline V gene are SGHTA and FQGNSA. This chain's CDR3 is CASSPLTGTGGETQYF. DNA of the CDR3: TGTGCCAGCAGCCCTCTTACCGGGACAGGGGGAGAGACCCAGTACTTC.